These 14 T cell receptor beta chains share one sample of origin, sequenced in a study of blood T cell repertoires in COVID-19. Produced via immunoSEQ multiplex PCR; TCRdb's table is partial and in-frame only. The profile shows approximately 220,000 clones, approximately 87% of them singletons. The sample taken for sequencing was peripheral blood. Receptors originate from a man aged 55 to 70 who had recovered from COVID-19.

The rearrangement links TRBV7-6 to TRBJ1-3; TRBD1 might be the D (5 bases). This CDR3 contains 15 residues. Per germline, CDR1 SGHVS and CDR2 FNYEAQ. V shed 5 bases and J shed 2 bases, with 13 bases lying between them. CDR3 nucleotide sequence: TGTGCCAGCAGCGCTCCAGGGAAGGCTGGAAACACCATATATTTT. It encodes CASSAPGKAGNTIYF.

This clone is a singleton in its sample. The chain employs TRBV28 and TRBJ1-2; 8 nucleotides match TRBD1. Unmatched junction bases numbered 2, after V lost 2 bases and J lost 3 bases. In germline, CDR1 is MDHEN, CDR2 SYDVKM. This CDR3 contains 14 residues. The CDR3 sequence is CASSLTGGDYGYTF. The CDR3 bases are TGTGCCAGCAGTTTAACAGGGGGGGACTATGGCTACACCTTC.

The chain has TRBV7-9 and TRBJ2-1; 8 nucleotides align to TRBD2. The germline V gene encodes CDR1 SEHNR and CDR2 FQNEAQ (reference sequence). Unmatched junction bases numbered 12, after V lost 5 bases and J lost 3 bases. The CDR3 covers 17 residues. Written as DNA, the CDR3 is TGTGCCAGCAGCCCCCCGGGGGGTAGCGGGATCTACAATGAGCAGTTCTTC. Protein: CASSPPGGSGIYNEQFF.

The V gene is TRBV27, the J gene TRBJ2-7; TRBD1 aligns across 8 bases. V trimming: 3 bases; J trimming: 3 bases; junction bases outside the gene matches: 7. Germline lookup yields CDR1 MNHEY and CDR2 SMNVEV (reference sequence). This CDR3 contains 15 residues. CDR3 amino acids: CASSLTGQGLYEQYF. The CDR3 DNA sequence: TGTGCCAGCAGTTTGACCGGACAGGGTCTCTACGAGCAGTACTTC.

The chain carries TRBV11-3 and TRBJ1-1; D perhaps matches TRBD1 (5 bases). Trimming removed 3 bases at V and 0 bases at J, with 14 bases between. CDR1 SGHNT and CDR2 YENEEA come from the germline V gene. This CDR3 has 16 amino acids. The CDR3 sequence: CASSLRQGTLNTEAFF. The CDR3 DNA reads TGTGCCAGCAGCTTGAGGCAGGGAACCCTGAACACTGAAGCTTTCTTT.

This chain links TRBV25-1 with TRBJ1-6; D is perhaps TRBD1 (6 bases). The CDR3 sequence is 14 residues long. In germline, CDR1 is MGHDK, CDR2 SYGVNS. Trimming took 9 bases from V and 6 from J, leaving 15 bases between them. CDR3 DNA: TGTGCCAGTCGTAGGGAAGGGGGTAATTCACCCCTCCACTTT. This gives the protein CASRREGGNSPLHF.

This chain connects TRBV6-5 to TRBJ1-2; 9 bases are shared with TRBD1. Germline trimming cut 5 bases from V and 3 bases from J; bases unmatched to any gene: 7. Germline V gene lookup returns CDR1 MNHEY and CDR2 SVGAGI. The CDR3 length is 15 residues. The CDR3 reads CASSPLTGGDYGYTF. The CDR3 DNA sequence: TGTGCCAGCAGTCCTTTGACAGGGGGAGACTATGGCTACACCTTC.

The chain couples TRBV13 to TRBJ2-7; 7 positions match TRBD2. The trim removed 5 bases at V and 3 bases at J, leaving 10 bases unmatched. From germline, CDR1 is PRHDT and CDR2 FYEKMQ (reference sequence). This CDR3 contains 15 residues. CDR3 residues: CASSPTGGEFYEQYF. DNA of the CDR3: TGTGCCAGCAGCCCCACGGGGGGAGAGTTCTACGAGCAGTACTTC.

This clone was observed a single time. The chain links TRBV20-1 to TRBJ2-5; D unresolved. CDR3 length: 11 residues. Germline loops: CDR1 DFQATT, CDR2 SNEGSKA (reference sequence). The ends were cut back, 4 bases at V and 8 bases at J, with 11 bases in the middle. This chain's CDR3 is CSANVIETQYF. CDR3 nucleotides: TGCAGTGCTAACGTGATAGAAACCCAGTACTTC.

V is TRBV10-3 and J is TRBJ1-1, with D perhaps matching TRBD1 (6 bases). The V and J ends lost 7 bases and 1 base respectively, with 7 bases between them. Germline V CDR1 and CDR2: ENHRY, SYGVKD. CDR3 length: 12 amino acids. The CDR3 DNA is TGTGCCATCATGGGACAGAACACTGAAGCTTTCTTT. It translates to CAIMGQNTEAFF.

This chain connects TRBV11-3 to TRBJ1-4, with a tentative D call TRBD1 (5 bases). Germline values: CDR1 SGHNT, CDR2 YENEEA. This CDR3 spans 14 amino acids. V was trimmed by 6 bases and J by 3 bases, leaving 11 bases between them. Written as DNA, the CDR3 is TGTGCCAGCAGTTCAATAGGGGCTAATGAAAAACTGTTTTTT. Protein product: CASSSIGANEKLFF.

The V gene is TRBV7-2, the J gene TRBJ2-1, with D maybe TRBD1 (5 bases). Germline values: CDR1 SGHTA, CDR2 FQGNSA. The V end was cut by 4 bases, the J end by 3 bases, with 10 bases between. There are 14 residues in the CDR3. In DNA, the CDR3 is TGTGCCAGCAGCTCTCAGGGTAACTACAATGAGCAGTTCTTC. Protein product: CASSSQGNYNEQFF.

J is TRBJ2-7 and V is TRBV7-3, with D possibly matching TRBD1 (5 bases). The CDR3 sequence is 14 residues long. The V gene lost 5 bases and the J gene lost 5 bases, with 16 bases spanning the gap. Germline lookup yields CDR1 SGHTA and CDR2 FQGTGA. This CDR3 is CASSPRRQGDEQYF. CDR3 sequence (DNA): TGTGCCAGCAGCCCTCGACGGCAAGGGGACGAGCAGTACTTC. Complete variable domain (other parts from reference TRBV7-3 and TRBJ2-7): GAGVSQTPSNKVTEKGKYVELRCDPISGHTALYWYRQSLGQGPEFLIYFQGTGAADDSGLPNDRFFAVRPEGSVSTLKIQRTERGDSAVYLCASSPRRQGDEQYFGPGTRLTVT.

The chain is built from TRBV29-1 and TRBJ1-2; D remains ambiguous. The CDR3 loop spans 13 amino acids. Germline V CDR1 and CDR2: SQVTM, ANQGSEA. The V end lost 3 bases, the J end lost 0 bases, and 8 bases lay between the germline ends. DNA of the CDR3: TGCAGCGTTGATAAAAATTCTAACTATGGCTACACCTTC. Residues: CSVDKNSNYGYTF.